A single sample is the source of the 7 T cell receptor beta chains below, sequenced in a study of T cell responses to AZD1222 COVID-19 vaccine. Here immunoSEQ multiplex PCR was the method, and the copy in TCRdb shows in-frame clones only, minus some. The sample shows around 150,000 clones, 88% of them seen only once. The input for sequencing was peripheral blood, taken 28 days after the second AZD1222 dose. These receptors originate from an adult who received the AZD1222 COVID-19 vaccine.

DNA for the CDR3: TGTGCCAGCTCACCAAGACAGGATAATTCACCCCTCCACTTT. It is translated as CASSPRQDNSPLHF. This chain uses TRBV18 with TRBJ1-6; maybe TRBD1 (6 bases). CDR3 length: 14 amino acids. Trimming cost V 2 bases and J 5 bases, with 7 bases left between them. Germline CDR1 KGHSH, CDR2 LQKENI.

V and J are TRBV4-1 and TRBJ2-7, with D unclear. Trimming stripped 3 bases from V and 1 base from J, with 7 bases between. The V gene's germline CDR1 is MGHRA and CDR2 YSYEKL. The CDR3 runs to 13 residues. The CDR3 sequence: CASSQSNSYEQYF. The CDR3 nucleotides read TGCGCCAGCAGCCAGAGTAATTCCTACGAGCAGTACTTC.

J is TRBJ1-2 and V is TRBV7-3; 7 nucleotides agree with TRBD1. V shed 5 bases and J 5 bases; nucleotides not matched to a gene: 5. Looked up from germline, CDR1 is SGHTA and CDR2 is FQGTGA. The CDR3 has 13 residues. In DNA form, the CDR3 reads TGTGCCAGCAGCGCGAGCAGGGGGTATGGCTACACCTTC. Translation gives CASSASRGYGYTF.

The chain joins TRBV3-1 (or the pseudogene TRBV3-2) to TRBJ2-7; TRBD1 might be the D (6 bases). The CDR3 runs to 14 residues. Germline V gives CDR1 LGHDT, CDR2 YNNKEL (reference sequence). Trimming removed 7 bases from V and 3 bases from J, with 16 bases in between. CDR3 residues: CASNLRGFNYEQYF. For the CDR3, the DNA is TGTGCCAGCAACCTCAGGGGATTCAACTACGAGCAGTACTTC.

This chain uses TRBV4-2 with TRBJ1-5, with 10 bases that match TRBD1. The CDR3 has 15 amino acids. The V gene end was trimmed by 3 bases and the J gene end by 4 bases; junction bases not matched to a gene: 3. Germline V CDR1 and CDR2: LGHNA, YNFKEQ. The CDR3, as DNA: TGTGCCAGCAGCCAGGACAGGGGGAAAAATCAGCCCCAGCATTTT. Translated, it gives CASSQDRGKNQPQHF.

This chain uses TRBV13 with TRBJ1-6; the match to TRBD1 covers 7 bases. The CDR3 covers 15 residues. Germline CDR1 is PRHDT and CDR2 is FYEKMQ (reference sequence). Losses at the gene ends were 5 bases for V and 9 bases for J; bases not matched to a gene: 10. The chain's CDR3 is CASSNRQGRGSPLHF. In DNA, the CDR3 is TGTGCCAGCAGCAACCGACAGGGTCGGGGTTCACCCCTCCACTTT.

This chain connects TRBV4-3 to TRBJ2-1, with D possibly TRBD2 on 7 matching bases. The V gene lost 0 bases and the J gene lost 0 bases, with 18 bases spanning the gap. The germline V gene has CDR1 LGHNA and CDR2 YSLEER. The CDR3 totals 19 residues. The CDR3 DNA sequence: TGCGCCAGCAGCCAAGATGGGGGGGGCTACACAAGCTCCTACAATGAGCAGTTCTTC. It yields the protein CASSQDGGGYTSSYNEQFF.